The count of the clone carrying this T cell receptor beta chain is one. This CDR3 contains 14 residues. Germline-derived CDR1 and CDR2 are ENHRY and SYGVKD. V lost 8 bases, J lost 4 bases, and 3 bases stayed unmatched. This entry comes from a study of T cell responses to AZD1222 COVID-19 vaccine. Looking at the study overall: Pooled in the analysis were second doses at about 4 or about 12 weeks.

Sequencing used immunoSEQ multiplex PCR; TCRdb keeps in-frame clones, though not all of them. The data hold about 170,000 clones, with about nine tenths observed a single time. Sequences were derived from peripheral blood, sampled on day 0 of AZD1222 vaccination. The TCR sequence derives from an adult in good health. V and J are TRBV10-3 and TRBJ2-2; the match to TRBD1 covers 11 bases. The chain's CDR3 is CAIAGQGATGELFF. CDR3 coding DNA: TGTGCCATCGCCGGACAGGGGGCCACCGGGGAGCTGTTTTTT.